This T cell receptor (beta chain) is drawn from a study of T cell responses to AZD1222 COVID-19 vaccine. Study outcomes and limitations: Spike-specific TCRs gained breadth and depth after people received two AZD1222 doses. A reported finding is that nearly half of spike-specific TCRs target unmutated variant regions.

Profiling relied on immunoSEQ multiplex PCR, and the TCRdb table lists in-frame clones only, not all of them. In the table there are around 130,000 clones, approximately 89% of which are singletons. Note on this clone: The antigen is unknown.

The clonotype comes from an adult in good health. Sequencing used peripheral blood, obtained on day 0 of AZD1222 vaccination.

The CDR3 loop is CASSYRDSQFF. CDR3 nucleotides: TGTGCCAGCAGTTACCGGGACTCCCAGTTCTTC. This chain joins TRBV2 and TRBJ2-1; perhaps TRBD2 as D (6 bases). The CDR3 covers 11 residues. The V gene's germline CDR1 is SNHLY and CDR2 FYNNEI. Deletions cut 5 bases from V and 13 bases from J, with 12 bases between.